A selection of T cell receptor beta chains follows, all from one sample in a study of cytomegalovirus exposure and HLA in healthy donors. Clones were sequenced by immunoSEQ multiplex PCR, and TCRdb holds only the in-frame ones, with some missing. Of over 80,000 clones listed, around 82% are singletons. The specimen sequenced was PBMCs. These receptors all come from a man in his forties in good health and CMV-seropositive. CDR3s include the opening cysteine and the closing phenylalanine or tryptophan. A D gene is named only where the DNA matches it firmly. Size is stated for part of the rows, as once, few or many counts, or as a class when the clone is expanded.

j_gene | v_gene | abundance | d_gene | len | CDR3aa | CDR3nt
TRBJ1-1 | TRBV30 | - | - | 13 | CAWIGQFNTEAFF | TGTGCCTGGATAGGACAGTTCAACACTGAAGCTTTCTTT
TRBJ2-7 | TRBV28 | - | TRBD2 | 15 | CASGGTSGFSYEQYF | TGTGCCTCGGGTGGAACTAGCGGGTTTTCCTACGAGCAGTACTTC
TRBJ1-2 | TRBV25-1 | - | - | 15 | CASSGRRGRNYGYTF | TGTGCCAGCAGCGGGAGACGGGGGAGGAACTATGGCTACACCTTC
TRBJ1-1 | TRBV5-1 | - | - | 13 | CASSLRGGGEAFF | TGCGCCAGCAGCTTGAGGGGAGGAGGTGAAGCTTTCTTT
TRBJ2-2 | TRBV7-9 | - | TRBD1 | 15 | CSSSSRDRVVGELFF | TGTTCCAGCAGCTCCCGGGACAGGGTTGTCGGGGAGCTGTTTTTT
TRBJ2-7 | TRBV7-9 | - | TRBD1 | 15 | CASSLEQGQTYEQYF | TGTGCCAGCAGCTTAGAACAGGGACAGACCTACGAGCAGTACTTC
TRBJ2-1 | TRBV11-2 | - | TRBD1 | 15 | CASSSPRGPYNEQFF | TGTGCCAGCAGCTCACCTAGGGGGCCCTACAATGAGCAGTTCTTC
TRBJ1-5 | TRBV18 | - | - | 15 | CASSPPGGFSQPQHF | TGTGCCAGCTCACCACCAGGGGGTTTTAGTCAGCCCCAGCATTTT
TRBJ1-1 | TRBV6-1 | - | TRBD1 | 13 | CASSRQGSTEAFF | TGTGCCAGCTCGAGACAGGGGAGCACTGAAGCTTTCTTT
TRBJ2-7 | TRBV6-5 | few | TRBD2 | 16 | CASSFSLAGINYEQYF | TGTGCCAGCAGTTTTTCCTTAGCGGGAATAAATTACGAGCAGTACTTC
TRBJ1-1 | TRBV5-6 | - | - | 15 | CASSLGPGVSTEAFF | TGTGCCAGCAGCTTGGGCCCAGGGGTAAGCACTGAAGCTTTCTTT
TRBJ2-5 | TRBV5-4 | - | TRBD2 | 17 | CASSPGLAGRGGETQYF | TGTGCCAGCAGCCCGGGACTAGCGGGGAGGGGTGGAGAGACCCAGTACTTC
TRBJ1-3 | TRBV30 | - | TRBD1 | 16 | CAWSLSTGTRGNTIYF | TGTGCCTGGAGTCTCTCGACAGGGACAAGAGGAAACACCATATATTTT
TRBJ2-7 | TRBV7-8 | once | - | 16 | CASSLINERMTDEQYF | TGTGCCAGCAGCTTAATCAACGAACGGATGACTGACGAGCAGTACTTC
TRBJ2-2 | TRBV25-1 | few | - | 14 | CASTLLEQGGELFF | TGTGCCAGCACCCTCCTAGAGCAGGGCGGGGAGCTGTTTTTT
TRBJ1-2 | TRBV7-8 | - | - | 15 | CASSLRGRASYGYTF | TGTGCCAGCAGCTTAAGGGGGAGGGCAAGCTATGGCTACACCTTC
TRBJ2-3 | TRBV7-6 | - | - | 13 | CASSSELTDTQYF | TGTGCCAGCAGCTCCGAGCTCACAGATACGCAGTATTTT